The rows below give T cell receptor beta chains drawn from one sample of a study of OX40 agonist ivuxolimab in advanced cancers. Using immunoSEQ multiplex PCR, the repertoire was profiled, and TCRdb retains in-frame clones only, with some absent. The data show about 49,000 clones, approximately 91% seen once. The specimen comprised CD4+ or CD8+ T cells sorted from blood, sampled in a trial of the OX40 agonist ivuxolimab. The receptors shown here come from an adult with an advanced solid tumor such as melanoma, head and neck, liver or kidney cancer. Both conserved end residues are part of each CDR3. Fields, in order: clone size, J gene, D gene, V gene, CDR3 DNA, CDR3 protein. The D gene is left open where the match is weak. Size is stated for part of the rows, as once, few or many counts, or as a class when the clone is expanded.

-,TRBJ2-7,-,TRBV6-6,TGTGCCAGCAGCCCCCTGCAGGGGTCGGAGCAGTACTTC,CASSPLQGSEQYF
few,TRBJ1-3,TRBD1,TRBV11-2,TGTGCCAGCAGCTGGGCCGGGGGGACAGGGTACGGAAACACCATATATTTT,CASSWAGGTGYGNTIYF
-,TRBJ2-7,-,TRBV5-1,TGCGCCAGCAGCTTGGCGGGACATGACTACGAGCAGTACTTC,CASSLAGHDYEQYF
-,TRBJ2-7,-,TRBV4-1,TGCGCCAGCAGCCAAAGGGGGCAGGGGGGCTACGAGCAGTACTTC,CASSQRGQGGYEQYF
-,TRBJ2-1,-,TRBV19,TGTGCCAGTAGTATAGTCCTAGGGAAGGCCCAGGGTAGGGTCAATGAGCAGTTCTTC,CASSIVLGKAQGRVNEQFF
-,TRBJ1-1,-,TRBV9,TGTGCCAGCAGCGTACGACCAGGCCAGTTCATGAACACTGAAGCTTTCTTT,CASSVRPGQFMNTEAFF
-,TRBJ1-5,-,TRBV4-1,TGCGCCAGCAGCCAAGGGAGGGGGGCCTCGACGCGGCCCCAGCATTTT,CASSQGRGASTRPQHF
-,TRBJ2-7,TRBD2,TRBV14,TGTGCCAGCAGCCAAGATGGGCTAGCGGCCTACGAGCAGTACTTC,CASSQDGLAAYEQYF
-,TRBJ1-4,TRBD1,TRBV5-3,TGTGCCAGAAGACATCCGGGACAGGGAAGACCTAATGAAAAACTGTTTTTT,CARRHPGQGRPNEKLFF
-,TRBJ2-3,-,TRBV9,TGTGCCAGCAGCGTAGCGGCGGGCACAGATACGCAGTATTTT,CASSVAAGTDTQYF
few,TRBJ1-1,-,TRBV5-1,TGCGCCAGCAGCTTGGGGAGGAATACTGAAGCTTTCTTT,CASSLGRNTEAFF
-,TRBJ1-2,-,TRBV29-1,TGCAGCGTTGAGCCCGGGACATCTTGGTACGGCTACACCTTC,CSVEPGTSWYGYTF
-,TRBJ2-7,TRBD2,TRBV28,TGTGCCAGCAGTTTCGAGCGGGGGCTCTCCTACGAGCAGTACTTC,CASSFERGLSYEQYF
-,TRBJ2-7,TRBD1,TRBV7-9,TGTGCCAGCAGCTTGACAGGGGACGAGCAGTACTTC,CASSLTGDEQYF
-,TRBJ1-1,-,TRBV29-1,TGCAGCGTTGCCCCGAACACTGAAGCTTTCTTT,CSVAPNTEAFF
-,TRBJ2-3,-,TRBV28,TGTGCCAGCAGTTTACCGGGGGCAGGGGGGGATACGCAGTATTTT,CASSLPGAGGDTQYF
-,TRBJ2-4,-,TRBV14,TGTGCCAGCAGCCAGGGTCGGGGGTTAGCCAAAAACATTCAGTACTTC,CASSQGRGLAKNIQYF
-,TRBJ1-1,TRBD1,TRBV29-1,TGCAGCGTGGAGGGGGCGGCAGGGGGAAACACTGAAGCTTTCTTT,CSVEGAAGGNTEAFF
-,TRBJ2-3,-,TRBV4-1,TGCGCCAGCAGCCTCGCCGGGCGACGCACAGATACGCAGTATTTT,CASSLAGRRTDTQYF
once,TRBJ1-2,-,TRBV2,TGTGCCAGCAGTGAAAAGGGTTATGGCTACACCTTC,CASSEKGYGYTF
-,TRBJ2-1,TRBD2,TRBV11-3,TGTGCCAGCAGCTTCGCGGCCGGGACTAGCGGGAACAATGAGCAGTTCTTC,CASSFAAGTSGNNEQFF
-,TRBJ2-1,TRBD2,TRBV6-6,TGTGCCGGAGCCACTAGCGGGGGTTACAATGAGCAGTTCTTC,CAGATSGGYNEQFF
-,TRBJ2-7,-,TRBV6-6,TGTGCCAGCAGTTACAGGTACCGGACAGACCTCTACGAGCAGTACTTC,CASSYRYRTDLYEQYF
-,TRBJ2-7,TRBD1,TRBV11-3,TGTGCCAGCAGCTGGGGACAGGGCTACGAGCAGTACTTC,CASSWGQGYEQYF
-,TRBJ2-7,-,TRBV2,TGTGCCTCTGGACGGGACGTCTCCTACGAGCAGTACTTC,CASGRDVSYEQYF
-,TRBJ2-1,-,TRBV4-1,TGCGCCAGCAGCCCACATCGGGACACCTACTACAATGAGCAGTTCTTC,CASSPHRDTYYNEQFF
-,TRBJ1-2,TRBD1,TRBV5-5,TGTGCCAGCAGCTCCCGGGACAGGGTCCCCTATGGCTACACCTTC,CASSSRDRVPYGYTF
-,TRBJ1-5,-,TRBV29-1,TGCAGCGTGATACAGGATTATAGCAATCAGCCCCAGCATTTT,CSVIQDYSNQPQHF
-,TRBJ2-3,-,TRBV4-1,TGCGCCAGCAGCCAAGGGTTTCGGGGGGCCAGCACAGATACGCAGTATTTT,CASSQGFRGASTDTQYF
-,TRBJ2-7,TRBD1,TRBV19,TGTGCCAGTAAGGTAGGCCAGGGGGCTTACGAGCAGTACTTC,CASKVGQGAYEQYF
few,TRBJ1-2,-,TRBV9,TGTGCCAGCAGCCCGAGACCCCAAGTTGGGAACTATGGCTACACCTTC,CASSPRPQVGNYGYTF
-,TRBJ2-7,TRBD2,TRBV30,TGTGCCTGGAGTGGGACTAGCGGGAGTAGGGGGCCCTACGAGCAGTACTTC,CAWSGTSGSRGPYEQYF
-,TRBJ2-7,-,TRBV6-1,TGTGCCAGCAGTGAATCGAAGCCGGGCGAGCAGTACTTC,CASSESKPGEQYF
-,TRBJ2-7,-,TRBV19,TGTGCCAGTAGTGCCCAAGGGGCGACGTCCTACGAGCAGTACTTC,CASSAQGATSYEQYF
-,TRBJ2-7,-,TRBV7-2,TGTGCCAGCAGCTTGGAATTTTTCTCCTACGAGCAGTACTTC,CASSLEFFSYEQYF